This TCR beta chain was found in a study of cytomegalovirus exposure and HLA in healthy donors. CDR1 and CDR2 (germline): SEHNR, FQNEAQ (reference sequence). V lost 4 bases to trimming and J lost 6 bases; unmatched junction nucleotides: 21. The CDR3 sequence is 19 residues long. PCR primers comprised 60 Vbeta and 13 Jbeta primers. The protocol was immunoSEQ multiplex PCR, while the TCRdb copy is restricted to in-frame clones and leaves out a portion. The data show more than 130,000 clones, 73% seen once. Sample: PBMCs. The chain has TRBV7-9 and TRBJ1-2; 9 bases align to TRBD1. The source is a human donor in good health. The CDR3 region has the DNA TGTGCCAGCAGCTCATCCACGATGGGGACAGGGAACTCTCCGCATGGCTACACCTTC. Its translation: CASSSSTMGTGNSPHGYTF.